What follows is one T cell receptor beta chain and its context. Its cognate antigen is unknown. The sample is drawn from a study of graft-versus-host responses after intestinal transplantation. V lost 7 bases, J lost 4 bases, and 13 bases lay in between. This CDR3 has 13 amino acids. CDR1 and CDR2 from the germline V gene are WSHSY and SAAADI. Notes on the study in general: Individuals carrying graft-donor T cell macrochimerism showed high graft-versus-host to host-versus-graft clonal ratios in allografts.

Sequenced by immunoSEQ multiplex PCR; TCRdb stores in-frame clones only, minus some. Found here are about 25,000 clones, around 94% of them singletons; the top ten hold about 0.8%. The chain carries TRBV10-2 and TRBJ1-1, with unresolved D. The source was PBMCs, collected 30 days after intestinal transplant. The origin of this receptor is a human patient who received an intestinal transplant, so some T cells may come from the graft donor. The CDR3 nucleotides read TGCGCCAGCAAGGATCTGGCGGGCACTGAAGCTTTCTTT. Amino acid sequence: CASKDLAGTEAFF.